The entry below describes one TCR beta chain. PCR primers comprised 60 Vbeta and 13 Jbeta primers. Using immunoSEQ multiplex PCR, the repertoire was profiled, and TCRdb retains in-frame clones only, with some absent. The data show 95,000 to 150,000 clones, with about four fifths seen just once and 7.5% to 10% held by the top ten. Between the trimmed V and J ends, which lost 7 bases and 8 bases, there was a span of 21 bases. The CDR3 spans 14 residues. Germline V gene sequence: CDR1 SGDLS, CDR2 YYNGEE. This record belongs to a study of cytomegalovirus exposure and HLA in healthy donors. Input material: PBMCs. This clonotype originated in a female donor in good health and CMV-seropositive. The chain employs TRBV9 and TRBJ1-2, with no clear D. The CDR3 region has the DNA TGTGCCAGCTCCCCTGCTGACCGGGTTCGGGGCTACACCTTC. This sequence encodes CASSPADRVRGYTF.